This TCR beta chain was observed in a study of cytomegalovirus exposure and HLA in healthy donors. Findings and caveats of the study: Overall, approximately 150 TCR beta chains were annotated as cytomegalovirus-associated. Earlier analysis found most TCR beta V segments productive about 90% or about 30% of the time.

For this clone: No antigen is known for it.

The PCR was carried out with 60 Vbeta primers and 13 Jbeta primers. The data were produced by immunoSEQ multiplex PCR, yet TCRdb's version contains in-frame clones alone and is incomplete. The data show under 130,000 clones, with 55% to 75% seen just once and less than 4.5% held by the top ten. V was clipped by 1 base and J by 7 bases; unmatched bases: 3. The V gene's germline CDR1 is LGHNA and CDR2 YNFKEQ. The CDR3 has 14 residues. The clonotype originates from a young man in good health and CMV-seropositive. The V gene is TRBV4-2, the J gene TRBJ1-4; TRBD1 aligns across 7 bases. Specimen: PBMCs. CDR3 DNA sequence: TGTGCCAGCAGCCAAGGACAGGGAGGTGAAAAACTGTTTTTT. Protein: CASSQGQGGEKLFF.